This TCR beta chain was found in a study of blood T cell repertoires in COVID-19. Methods used by the authors: Reference gene primers were amplified, and this amplification served to estimate nucleated cell counts. Clones were read by immunoSEQ multiplex PCR, and TCRdb kept only the in-frame ones, dropping some. V, J and clone size derive from that table, while D and trimming were established from the DNA sequence. This table has more than 200,000 clones, 80% appearing once. The sample consisted of PBMCs or T cells enriched from blood (not recorded which). The clonotype was recovered from a man in his thirties or forties with acute COVID-19.

CDR3: CASSPRGDSSGNTIYF. DNA of the CDR3: TGTGCCAGCAGCCCCCGCGGCGACAGCTCTGGAAACACCATATATTTT. This chain uses TRBV7-9 with TRBJ1-3; D perhaps matches TRBD1 (5 bases). The V and J ends lost 5 bases and 0 bases respectively, with 14 bases between them. Looked up from germline, CDR1 is SEHNR and CDR2 is FQNEAQ (reference sequence). This CDR3 comprises 16 residues.